These 27 T cell receptor beta chains originate from one sample sequenced in a study of circulating CD8 cells and anti-PD-1 response in melanoma. Sorting of live CD3+CD8+TCRalphabeta+ cells by PD-1 and/or TIGIT gave four subsets. Using roughly 15 ng of total RNA, TCR libraries were made with the QIAseq Immune Repertoire TCR panel. Each CDR3 protein is one row after TCRdb ran MiXCR on the reads. This repertoire shows about a thousand distinct CDR3 sequences, approximately 9.8% found once; its top ten account for around 57%. Sequenced here: CD8+ T cells from PBMCs, sampled at baseline or after one month of anti-PD-1 therapy (not recorded which). The receptors originated from a human donor with melanoma.

In this sample, this clonotype is medium-sized (0.01 to 0.1%). The rearrangement uses TRBV5-1 and TRBJ2-3; a possible D gene is TRBD2 (6 bases). The CDR3 is 15 residues long. V lost 6 bases and J lost 2, with 16 bases in between. Per the germline V gene, CDR1 is SGHRS and CDR2 is YFSETQ. The CDR3 sequence: CASTTLASDTDTQYF. CDR3 coding DNA: TGCGCCAGCACCACCCTAGCGTCCGACACAGATACGCAGTATTTT.

By share, this clonotype counts as medium-sized (0.01 to 0.1%). This chain joins TRBV7-2 and TRBJ2-7; no firm D call. The CDR3 contains 14 residues. Per germline, CDR1 SGHTA and CDR2 FQGNSA. V was shortened by 1 base and J by 3 bases, with 10 bases between the two germline ends. CDR3 sequence: CASSLGATGYEQYF. CDR3 nucleotide sequence: TGTGCCAGCAGCTTAGGTGCCACGGGCTACGAGCAGTACTTC.

This clonotype was picked up a small number of times. The V call is TRBV4-1, the J call TRBJ2-1; the match to TRBD1 covers 7 bases. Per the germline V gene, CDR1 is MGHRA and CDR2 is YSYEKL. CDR3 size: 12 residues. With 6 bases clipped from V and 12 bases from J, the junction kept 8 bases outside the gene matches. In DNA form, the CDR3 reads TGCGCCAGCAGTTCCACAGGGGACGGGCAGTTCTTC. It codes for CASSSTGDGQFF.

This chain connects TRBV12-5 to TRBJ2-3; D is unresolved. The germline V gene encodes CDR1 LGHNT and CDR2 FRNRAP. CDR3 length: 11 residues. The V end lost 9 bases, the J end lost 2 bases, and 6 bases lay between the germline ends. The CDR3 DNA reads as TGTGCTAGCGGAACCACAGATACGCAGTATTTT. Translating it yields CASGTTDTQYF.

This clonotype was observed a few times. The chain's CDR3 is CASSVLGTEYNEQFF. CDR3 DNA: TGTGCCAGCAGCGTATTGGGGACAGAATACAATGAGCAGTTCTTC. V usage is TRBV9 and J usage is TRBJ2-1; 7 bases map to TRBD1. CDR1 and CDR2 from the germline V gene are SGDLS and YYNGEE. J gave up 4 bases and V 1 base, and 5 bases lay outside the gene matches. The CDR3 sequence is 15 residues long.

By proportion, this clonotype is medium-sized. The chain combines TRBV27 with TRBJ2-1, with D hard to call. Trimming took 1 base from V and 5 from J, leaving 0 bases between them. The CDR3 is 11 residues long. CDR1 MNHEY and CDR2 SMNVEV come from the germline V gene (reference sequence). The DNA of the CDR3 is TGTGCCAGCAGTTTATACAATGAGCAGTTCTTC. Protein: CASSLYNEQFF.

By its share, this clonotype is medium-sized. The gene calls are TRBV12-3 or TRBV12-4 and TRBJ2-1; D is perhaps TRBD2 (5 bases). V lost 3 bases, J lost 5 bases, and 11 bases lay in between. The CDR3 is 14 residues long. CDR3 nucleotides: TGTGCCAGCAGTTTCCCGGGATTGCACAATGAGCAGTTCTTC. Encoded protein: CASSFPGLHNEQFF.

This clonotype is medium-sized by share. The chain couples TRBV21-1 to TRBJ1-3; TRBD1 is the table's D call and was not checked against the DNA. TRBV21-1 is listed as a pseudogene. CDR3 length: 19 amino acids. Here the CDR3 reads CASSKRTGKRGSSGNTIYF. DNA of the CDR3: TGTGCCAGCAGCAAACGGACAGGGAAGAGGGGGAGCTCTGGAAACACCATATATTTT.

By frequency in the sample, this clonotype is medium-sized (0.01 to 0.1%). The rearrangement links TRBV3-1 to TRBJ2-7; D possibly uses TRBD1 or TRBD2 (6 bases each). CDR1 is LGHDT, CDR2 YNNKEL, per germline (reference sequence). There are 15 residues in the CDR3. Trimming pared 0 bases from V and 4 bases from J, leaving 13 bases between. The CDR3 region has the DNA TGTGCCAGCAGCCAAGATGGCGGGACACCTTACGAGCAGTACTTC. It codes for CASSQDGGTPYEQYF.

This clonotype is classed as medium-sized. CDR3 nucleotides: TGTGCCAGCAGTTTTTTGGGGGCGAAAGGTCAGCCCCAGCATTTT. Translating it yields CASSFLGAKGQPQHF. The chain has TRBV27 and TRBJ1-5; possibly TRBD1 for D (6 bases). Trimming pared 3 bases from V and 6 bases from J, leaving 15 bases between. Germline assignment: CDR1 MNHEY and CDR2 SMNVEV (reference sequence). This CDR3 comprises 15 residues.

By share of the sample, this clonotype is medium-sized. The chain has TRBV3-1 and TRBJ2-5; no firm D call. V gave up 4 bases and J gave up 5 bases, with 11 bases separating them. The CDR3 runs 13 residues. CDR1 is LGHDT and CDR2 is YNNKEL in the germline V gene (reference sequence). The CDR3 is CASSPPIGETQYF. The CDR3 region has the DNA TGTGCCAGCAGCCCCCCGATAGGCGAGACCCAGTACTTC.

This clonotype is categorized as medium-sized. The chain recombines TRBV19 with TRBJ2-3; no firm D call. Germline lookup yields CDR1 LNHDA and CDR2 SQIVND (reference sequence). Trimming shortened V by 1 base and J by 6 bases, and 5 bases separated the two germline ends. The CDR3 extends over 12 amino acids. CDR3 region: CASSIARDTQYF. The CDR3 nucleotides read TGTGCCAGTAGTATAGCCCGGGATACGCAGTATTTT.

By share of the sample, this clonotype is hyperexpanded. The rearrangement uses TRBV7-2 and TRBJ2-3; possible D gene TRBD2, 6 bases. The CDR3 runs 17 residues. V lost 1 base and J lost 0, with 14 bases in between. CDR1 SGHTA and CDR2 FQGNSA come from the germline V gene. The CDR3 region is CASSLDPGGTSTDTQYF. Here the CDR3 DNA reads TGTGCCAGCAGCTTAGATCCCGGGGGTACTAGCACAGATACGCAGTATTTT.

By frequency in the sample, this clonotype is medium-sized. CDR3 loop: CASSLLPGRSYNEQFF. Here the CDR3 DNA reads TGTGCCAGCAGCTTACTACCAGGGAGATCCTACAATGAGCAGTTCTTC. The J gene is TRBJ2-1, the V gene TRBV5-6, with D perhaps assigned TRBD1 or TRBD2 (5 bases each). The V and J ends lost 2 bases and 1 base respectively, with 13 bases between them. The CDR3 runs 16 residues. From germline, CDR1 is SGHDT and CDR2 YYEEEE.

In its sample, this clonotype ranks as large. The rearrangement uses TRBV19 and TRBJ1-5; no definite D call. Per germline, CDR1 LNHDA and CDR2 SQIVND (reference sequence). Trimming stripped 8 bases from V and 0 bases from J, with 8 bases between. The CDR3 runs to 13 residues. CDR3 DNA: TGTGCCAGTGGCCGAAATAGCAATCAGCCCCAGCATTTT. It specifies CASGRNSNQPQHF.

This clonotype rates as medium-sized. The chain employs TRBV27 and TRBJ1-1; D remains ambiguous. The CDR3 runs 14 residues. V was pared by 4 bases and J by 1 base, with 10 bases between. CDR1 and CDR2 (germline): MNHEY, SMNVEV (reference sequence). Here the CDR3 reads CASSSSDTNTEAFF. CDR3 sequence (DNA): TGTGCCAGCAGTTCATCCGACACGAACACTGAAGCTTTCTTT.

Judged by abundance, this clonotype is medium-sized. This chain links TRBV2 with TRBJ2-5; a weak D match, TRBD1 (5 bases). The CDR3 extends over 13 amino acids. Germline-derived CDR1 and CDR2 are SNHLY and FYNNEI. V lost 4 bases and J lost 0, with 6 bases in between. The CDR3 nucleotides read TGTGCCAGCAGTGGACAGAACCAAGAGACCCAGTACTTC. Amino acids: CASSGQNQETQYF. The whole variable domain, remainder taken from reference TRBV2 and TRBJ2-5, is EPEVTQTPSHQVTQMGQEVILRCVPISNHLYFYWYRQILGQKVEFLVSFYNNEISEKSEIFDDQFSVERPDGSNFTLKIRSTKLEDSAMYFCASSGQNQETQYFGPGTRLLVL.

This chain uses TRBV19 with TRBJ2-3, with D unclear. The V end was cut by 5 bases, the J end by 5 bases, with 14 bases between. Germline assignment: CDR1 LNHDA and CDR2 SQIVND (reference sequence). This CDR3 comprises 14 residues. The CDR3 is CASSFVASRDTQYF. CDR3 DNA: TGTGCCAGTAGTTTTGTGGCCTCCCGAGATACGCAGTATTTT.

Judged by abundance, this clonotype is large. The chain joins TRBV2 to TRBJ1-3; no reliable D call. This CDR3 spans 14 amino acids. V lost 3 bases and J lost 0, with 6 bases in between. Germline V gives CDR1 SNHLY, CDR2 FYNNEI. The CDR3 region is CASSDDLSGNTIYF. CDR3 bases: TGTGCCAGCAGTGACGACCTCTCTGGAAACACCATATATTTT. The full variable domain, rest sourced from reference TRBV2 and TRBJ1-3, is EPEVTQTPSHQVTQMGQEVILRCVPISNHLYFYWYRQILGQKVEFLVSFYNNEISEKSEIFDDQFSVERPDGSNFTLKIRSTKLEDSAMYFCASSDDLSGNTIYFGEGSWLTVV.

This clonotype is categorized as medium-sized. The rearrangement links TRBV29-1 to TRBJ2-1, with D maybe TRBD1 (5 bases). V lost 4 bases, J lost 7 bases, and 11 bases lay in between. The CDR3 spans 12 residues. Germline CDR1 is SQVTM and CDR2 is ANQGSEA. This chain's CDR3 is CSVVQVLNEQFF. For the CDR3, the DNA is TGCAGCGTTGTACAGGTGTTGAATGAGCAGTTCTTC.

This clonotype was counted only a few times. V and J are TRBV7-9 and TRBJ2-2, with TRBD2 as a possible D gene (6 bases). CDR1 and CDR2 (germline): SEHNR, FQNEAQ (reference sequence). V was cut by 5 bases and J by 3 bases, with 13 bases left in between. This CDR3 is 15 amino acids long. For the CDR3, the DNA is TGTGCCAGCAGCATGACCGGGAGTTACACCGGGGAGCTGTTTTTT. It encodes CASSMTGSYTGELFF.

By share, this clonotype counts as medium-sized. This chain connects TRBV9 to TRBJ2-1; D remains ambiguous. The CDR3 has 16 amino acids. Trimming shortened V by 0 bases and J by 0 bases, and 10 bases separated the two germline ends. Germline V CDR1 and CDR2: SGDLS, YYNGEE. CDR3 DNA: TGTGCCAGCAGCGTAGGATCCGCGAGCTCCTACAATGAGCAGTTCTTC. This encodes CASSVGSASSYNEQFF.

By share, this clonotype counts as medium-sized (0.01 to 0.1%). The genes are TRBV23-1 and TRBJ2-7, with 10 nucleotides matching TRBD1. TRBV23-1 is an ORF, with its function uncertain. The CDR3 totals 16 residues. V trimming: 2 bases; J trimming: 5 bases; junction bases outside the gene matches: 9. DNA for the CDR3: TGCGCCAGCAGTCAACACCGACAGGGGGCGCGGGACGAGCAGTACTTC. Protein product: CASSQHRQGARDEQYF.

In its sample, this clonotype ranks as medium-sized. For the CDR3, the DNA is TGTGCCAGTACCACCGGAGGGTTGGAGACCCAGTACTTC. Amino acids: CASTTGGLETQYF. The rearrangement uses TRBV19 and TRBJ2-5, with D possibly TRBD2 on 6 matching bases. This CDR3 comprises 13 residues. Germline V gene data show CDR1 as LNHDA and CDR2 as SQIVND (reference sequence). V was cut by 7 bases and J by 5 bases, with 14 bases left in between.

By share, this clonotype counts as medium-sized. This sequence joins TRBV7-3 and TRBJ1-1; D is unclear. Germline V gene data show CDR1 as SGHTA and CDR2 as FQGTGA. The CDR3 runs 13 residues. The V end lost 3 bases, the J end lost 6 bases, and 11 bases lay between the germline ends. CDR3 nucleotide sequence: TGTGCCAGCAGCTTCGTCGGAGGCGCTGAAGCTTTCTTT. As protein: CASSFVGGAEAFF.

The sample holds a few counts of this clonotype. J is TRBJ2-1 and V is TRBV19; a weak D match, TRBD2 (7 bases). Germline CDR1 LNHDA, CDR2 SQIVND (reference sequence). Trimming pared 4 bases from V and 7 bases from J, leaving 11 bases between. The CDR3 has 13 residues. The CDR3 loop is CASSSGGFNEQFF. The DNA of the CDR3 is TGTGCCAGTAGTAGCGGGGGCTTTAATGAGCAGTTCTTC.

By frequency in the sample, this clonotype is medium-sized. This chain connects TRBV27 to TRBJ2-1, with TRBD2 matching over 8 bases. CDR3 length: 13 residues. CDR1 MNHEY and CDR2 SMNVEV come from the germline V gene (reference sequence). Unmatched junction bases numbered 4, after V lost 9 bases and J lost 3 bases. The CDR3 here is CASLSGGYNEQFF. Written as DNA, the CDR3 is TGTGCCAGTCTCAGCGGGGGCTACAATGAGCAGTTCTTC.